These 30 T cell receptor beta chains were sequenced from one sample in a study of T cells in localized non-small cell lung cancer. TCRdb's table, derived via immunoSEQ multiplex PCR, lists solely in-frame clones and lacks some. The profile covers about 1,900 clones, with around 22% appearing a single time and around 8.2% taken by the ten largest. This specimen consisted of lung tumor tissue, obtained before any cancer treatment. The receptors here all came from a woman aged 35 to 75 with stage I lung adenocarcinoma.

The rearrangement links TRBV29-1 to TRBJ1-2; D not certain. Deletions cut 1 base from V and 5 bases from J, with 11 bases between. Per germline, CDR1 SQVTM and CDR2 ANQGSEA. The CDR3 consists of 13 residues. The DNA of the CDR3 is TGCAGCGTTGAAGGGTCTTACAGATATGGCTACACCTTC. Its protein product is CSVEGSYRYGYTF.

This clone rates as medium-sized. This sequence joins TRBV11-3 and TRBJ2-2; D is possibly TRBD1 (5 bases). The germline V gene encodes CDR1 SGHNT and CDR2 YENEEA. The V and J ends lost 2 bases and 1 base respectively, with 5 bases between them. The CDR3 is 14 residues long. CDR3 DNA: TGTGCCAGCAGCTTAACAGGGAACACCGGGGAGCTGTTTTTT. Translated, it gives CASSLTGNTGELFF.

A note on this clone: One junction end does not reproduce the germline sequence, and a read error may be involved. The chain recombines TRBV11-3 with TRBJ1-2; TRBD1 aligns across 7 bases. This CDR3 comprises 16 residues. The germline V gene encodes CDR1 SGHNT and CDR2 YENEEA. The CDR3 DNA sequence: TGTGCCAGCAGCCTAGACGCCTCTAACAGGGGTAGTGGCTACACCTTC. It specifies CASSLDASNRGSGYTF.

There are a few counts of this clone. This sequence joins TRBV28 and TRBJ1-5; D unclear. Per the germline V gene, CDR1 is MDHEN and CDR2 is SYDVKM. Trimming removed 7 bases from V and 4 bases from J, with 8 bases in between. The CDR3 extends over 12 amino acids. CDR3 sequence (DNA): TGTGCCAGCACCGAGGCGAATCAGCCCCAGCATTTT. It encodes CASTEANQPQHF.

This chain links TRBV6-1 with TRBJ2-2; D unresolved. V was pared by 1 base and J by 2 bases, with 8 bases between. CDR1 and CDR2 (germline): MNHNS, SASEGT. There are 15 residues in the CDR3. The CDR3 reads CASSEGTDNTGELFF. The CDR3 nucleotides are TGTGCCAGCAGTGAAGGGACCGATAACACCGGGGAGCTGTTTTTT.

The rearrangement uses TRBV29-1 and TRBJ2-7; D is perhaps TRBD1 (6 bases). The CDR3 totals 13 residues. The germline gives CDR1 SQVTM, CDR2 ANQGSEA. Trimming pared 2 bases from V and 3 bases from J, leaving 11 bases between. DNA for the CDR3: TGCAGCGTTGAAAGCCAGGGGATCTACGAGCAGTACTTC. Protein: CSVESQGIYEQYF.

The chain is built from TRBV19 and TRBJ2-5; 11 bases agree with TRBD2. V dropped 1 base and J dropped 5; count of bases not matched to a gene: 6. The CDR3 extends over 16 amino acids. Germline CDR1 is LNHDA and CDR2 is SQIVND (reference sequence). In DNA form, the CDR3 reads TGTGCCAGTAGTATAGGCCTAGCGGGGGGTGTGGAGACCCAGTACTTC. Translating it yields CASSIGLAGGVETQYF.

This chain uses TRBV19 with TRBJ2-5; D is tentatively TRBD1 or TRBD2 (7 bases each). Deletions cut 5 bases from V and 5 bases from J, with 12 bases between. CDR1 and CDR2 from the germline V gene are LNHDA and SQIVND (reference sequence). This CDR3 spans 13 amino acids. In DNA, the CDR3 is TGTGCCAGTAGTGCCAGGGGGGGGGAGACCCAGTACTTC. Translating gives CASSARGGETQYF. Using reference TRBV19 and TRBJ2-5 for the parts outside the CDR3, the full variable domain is DGGITQSPKYLFRKEGQNVTLSCEQNLNHDAMYWYRQDPGQGLRLIYYSQIVNDFQKGDIAEGYSVSREKKESFPLTVTSAQKNPTAFYLCASSARGGETQYFGPGTRLLVL.

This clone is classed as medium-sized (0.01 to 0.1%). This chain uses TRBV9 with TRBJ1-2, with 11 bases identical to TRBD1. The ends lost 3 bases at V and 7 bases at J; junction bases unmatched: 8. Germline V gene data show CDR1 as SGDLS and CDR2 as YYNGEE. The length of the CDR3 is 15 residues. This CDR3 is CASSGGDRGFGGYTF. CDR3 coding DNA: TGTGCCAGCAGCGGAGGGGACAGGGGGTTCGGTGGCTACACCTTC.

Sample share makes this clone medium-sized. CDR3 DNA: TGTGCCAGCAGCCAACCCGACAGGGAATTTGATGAAAAACTGTTTTTT. Its protein product is CASSQPDREFDEKLFF. V and J are TRBV11-3 and TRBJ1-4; 7 bases map to TRBD1. This CDR3 contains 16 residues. J was trimmed by 6 bases and V by 5 bases; bases with no gene match: 12. Per the germline V gene, CDR1 is SGHNT and CDR2 is YENEEA.

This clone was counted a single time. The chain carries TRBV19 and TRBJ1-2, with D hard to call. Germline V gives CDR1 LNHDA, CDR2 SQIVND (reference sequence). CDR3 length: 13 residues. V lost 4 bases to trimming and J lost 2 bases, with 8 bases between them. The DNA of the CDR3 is TGTGCCAGTAGTAGAACGGGAAACTATGGCTACACCTTC. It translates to CASSRTGNYGYTF.

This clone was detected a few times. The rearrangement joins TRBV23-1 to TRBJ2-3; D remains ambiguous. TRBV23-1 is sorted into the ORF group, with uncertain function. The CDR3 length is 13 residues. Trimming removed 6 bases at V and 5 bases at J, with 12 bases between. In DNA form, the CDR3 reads TGCGCCAGCAGCCAAGATCCTTTAGATACGCAGTATTTT. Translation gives CASSQDPLDTQYF.

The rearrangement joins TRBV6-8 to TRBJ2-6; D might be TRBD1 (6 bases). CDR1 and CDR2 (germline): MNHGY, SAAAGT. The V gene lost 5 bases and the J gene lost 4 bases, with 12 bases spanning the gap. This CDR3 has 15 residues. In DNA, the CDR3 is TGTGCCAGCAGTGACCCAGGGGTAGGGGCCAACGTCCTGACTTTC. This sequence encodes CASSDPGVGANVLTF.

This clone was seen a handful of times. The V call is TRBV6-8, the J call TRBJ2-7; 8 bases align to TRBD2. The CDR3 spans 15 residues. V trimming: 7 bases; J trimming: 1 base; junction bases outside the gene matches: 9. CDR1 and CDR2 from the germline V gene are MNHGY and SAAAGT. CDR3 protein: CASTVEAGVSYEQYF. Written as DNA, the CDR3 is TGTGCCAGCACAGTAGAAGCGGGGGTATCCTACGAGCAGTACTTC.

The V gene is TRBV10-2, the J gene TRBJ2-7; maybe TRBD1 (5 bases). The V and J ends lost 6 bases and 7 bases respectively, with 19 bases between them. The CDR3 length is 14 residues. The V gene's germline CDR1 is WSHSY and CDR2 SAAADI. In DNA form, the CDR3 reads TGCGCCAGCAGCTTTAGACAGTCAGTGGGGGAGCAGTACTTC. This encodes CASSFRQSVGEQYF.

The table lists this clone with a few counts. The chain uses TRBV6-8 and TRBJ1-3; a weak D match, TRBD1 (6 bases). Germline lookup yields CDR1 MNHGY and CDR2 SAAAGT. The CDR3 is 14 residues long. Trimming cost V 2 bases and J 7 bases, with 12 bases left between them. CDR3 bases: TGTGCCAGCAGTTACCAAGGGGGGTCCAACACCATATATTTT. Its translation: CASSYQGGSNTIYF.

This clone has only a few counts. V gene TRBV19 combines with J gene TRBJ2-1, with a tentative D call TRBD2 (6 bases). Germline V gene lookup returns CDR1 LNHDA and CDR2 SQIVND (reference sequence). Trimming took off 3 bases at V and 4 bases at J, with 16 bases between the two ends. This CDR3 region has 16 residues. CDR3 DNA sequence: TGTGCCAGTAGTATTATCGGGGGAACGGGTTACAATGAGCAGTTCTTC. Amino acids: CASSIIGGTGYNEQFF.

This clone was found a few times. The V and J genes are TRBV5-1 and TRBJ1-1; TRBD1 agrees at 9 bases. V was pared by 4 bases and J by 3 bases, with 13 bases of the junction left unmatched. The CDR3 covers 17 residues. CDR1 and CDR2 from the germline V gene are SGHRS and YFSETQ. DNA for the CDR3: TGCGCCAGCAGCGCCTCAAGGACAGGGGCAGGTGACACTGAAGCTTTCTTT. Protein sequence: CASSASRTGAGDTEAFF.

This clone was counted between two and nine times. The CDR3 nucleotides read TGTGCCAGTAGTATCGGAGAGGGAGGGGGGACTGAAGCTTTCTTT. Its protein product is CASSIGEGGGTEAFF. The gene calls are TRBV19 and TRBJ1-1; D is possibly TRBD1 (6 bases). V lost 3 bases to trimming and J lost 5 bases, with 16 bases between them. The CDR3 is 15 residues long. The germline V gene encodes CDR1 LNHDA and CDR2 SQIVND (reference sequence).

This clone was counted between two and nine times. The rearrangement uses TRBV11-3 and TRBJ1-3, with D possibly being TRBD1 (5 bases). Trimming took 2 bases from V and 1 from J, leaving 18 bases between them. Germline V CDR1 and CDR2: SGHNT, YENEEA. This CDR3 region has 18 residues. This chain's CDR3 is CASSLSFLGARSGNTIYF. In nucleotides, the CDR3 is TGTGCCAGCAGCTTAAGCTTTCTTGGGGCCCGGTCTGGAAACACCATATATTTT.

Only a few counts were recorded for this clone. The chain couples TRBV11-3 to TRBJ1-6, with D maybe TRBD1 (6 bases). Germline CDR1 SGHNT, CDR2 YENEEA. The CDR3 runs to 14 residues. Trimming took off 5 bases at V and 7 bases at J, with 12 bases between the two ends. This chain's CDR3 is CASSQGLENSPLHF. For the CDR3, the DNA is TGTGCCAGCAGCCAGGGGCTCGAGAATTCACCCCTCCACTTT.

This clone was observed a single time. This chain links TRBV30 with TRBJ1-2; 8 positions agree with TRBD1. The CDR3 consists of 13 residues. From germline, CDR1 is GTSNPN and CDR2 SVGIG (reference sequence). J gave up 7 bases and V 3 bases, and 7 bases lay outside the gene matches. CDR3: CAWRHQGALGYTF. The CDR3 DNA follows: TGTGCCTGGAGGCACCAGGGGGCTCTTGGCTACACCTTC.

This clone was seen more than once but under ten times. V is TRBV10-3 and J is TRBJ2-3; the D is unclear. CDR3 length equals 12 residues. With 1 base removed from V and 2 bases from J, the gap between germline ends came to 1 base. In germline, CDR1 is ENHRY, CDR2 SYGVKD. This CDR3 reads CAISEYTDTQYF. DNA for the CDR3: TGTGCCATCAGTGAGTACACAGATACGCAGTATTTT.

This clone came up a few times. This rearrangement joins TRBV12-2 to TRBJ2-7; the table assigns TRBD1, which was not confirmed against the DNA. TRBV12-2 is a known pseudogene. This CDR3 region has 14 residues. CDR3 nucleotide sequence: TGTGCCGAAACTCAGGGACAGGGGGCGGGGGAGCAGTACTTC. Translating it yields CAETQGQGAGEQYF.

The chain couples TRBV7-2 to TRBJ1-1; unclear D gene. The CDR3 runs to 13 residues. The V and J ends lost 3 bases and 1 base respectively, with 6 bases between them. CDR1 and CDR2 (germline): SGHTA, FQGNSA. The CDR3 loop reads CASSFAANTEAFF. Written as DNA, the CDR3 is TGTGCCAGCAGCTTTGCTGCGAACACTGAAGCTTTCTTT. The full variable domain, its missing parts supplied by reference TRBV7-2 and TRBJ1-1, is GAGVSQSPSNKVTEKGKDVELRCDPISGHTALYWYRQSLGQGLEFLIYFQGNSAPDKSGLPSDRFSAERTGGSVSTLTIQRTQQEDSAVYLCASSFAANTEAFFGQGTRLTVV.

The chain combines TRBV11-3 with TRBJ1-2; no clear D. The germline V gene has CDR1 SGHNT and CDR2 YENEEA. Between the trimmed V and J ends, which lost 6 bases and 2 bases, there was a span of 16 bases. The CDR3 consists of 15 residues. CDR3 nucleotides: TGTGCCAGCAGGTACTCGTCCGGGAGCAACTATGGCTACACCTTC. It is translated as CASRYSSGSNYGYTF. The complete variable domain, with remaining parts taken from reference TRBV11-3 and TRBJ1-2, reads EAGVVQSPRYKIIEKKQPVAFWCNPISGHNTLYWYLQNLGQGPELLIRYENEEAVDDSQLPKDRFSAERLKGVDSTLKIQPAELGDSAVYLCASRYSSGSNYGYTFGSGTRLTVV.

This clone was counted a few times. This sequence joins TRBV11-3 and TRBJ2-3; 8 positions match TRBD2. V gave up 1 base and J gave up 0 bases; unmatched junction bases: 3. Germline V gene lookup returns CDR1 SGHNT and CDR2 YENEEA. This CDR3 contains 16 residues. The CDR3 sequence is CASSLGVAGSTDTQYF. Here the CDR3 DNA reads TGTGCCAGCAGCTTAGGTGTAGCGGGGAGCACAGATACGCAGTATTTT.

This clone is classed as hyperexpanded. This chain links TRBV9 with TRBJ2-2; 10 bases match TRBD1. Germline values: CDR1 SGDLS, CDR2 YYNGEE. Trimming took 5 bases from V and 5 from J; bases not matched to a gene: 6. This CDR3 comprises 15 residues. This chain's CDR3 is CASSSGTGVTGELFF. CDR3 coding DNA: TGTGCCAGCAGTTCTGGGACAGGGGTTACCGGGGAGCTGTTTTTT.

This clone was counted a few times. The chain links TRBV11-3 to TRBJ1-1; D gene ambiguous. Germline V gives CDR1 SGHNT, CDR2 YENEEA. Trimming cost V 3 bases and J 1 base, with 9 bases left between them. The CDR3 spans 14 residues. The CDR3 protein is CASSLRDRNTEAFF. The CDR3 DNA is TGTGCCAGCAGCTTGCGTGACCGGAACACTGAAGCTTTCTTT.

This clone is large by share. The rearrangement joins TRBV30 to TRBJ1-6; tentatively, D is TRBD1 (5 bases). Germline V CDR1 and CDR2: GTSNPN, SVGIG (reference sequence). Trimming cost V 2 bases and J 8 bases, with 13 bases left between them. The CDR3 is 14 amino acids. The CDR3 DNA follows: TGTGCCTGGAGTCTGGGGCAGCCGGATTCACCCCTCCACTTT. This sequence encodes CAWSLGQPDSPLHF.